The rows below give T cell receptor beta chains drawn from one sample of a study of T cell responses to AZD1222 COVID-19 vaccine. Measured with immunoSEQ multiplex PCR; TCRdb has only the in-frame clones, and not every one. This sample yields roughly 100,000 clones, of which 70% to 90% are seen a single time; about 14% belongs to the top ten. The sample was peripheral blood, taken on day 0 of AZD1222 vaccination. These receptor sequences come from an adult in good health. Both conserved end residues are part of each CDR3. D genes are given only for firm matches. The listing skips clone size in some rows; elsewhere it reads once, few, many or a size class.

NA,TRBJ1-3,TRBD1,TRBV5-4,CASSSGGTGLSGNTIYF,TGTGCCAGCAGCTCAGGGGGGACAGGGCTGAGCGGAAACACCATATATTTT
NA,TRBJ1-2,TRBD1,TRBV5-1,CASSPETGTGGVGYTF,TGCGCCAGCAGCCCTGAGACCGGGACAGGGGGCGTAGGCTACACCTTC
NA,TRBJ1-1,NA,TRBV9,CASSVVSGSNTEAFF,TGTGCCAGCAGCGTAGTGTCAGGGTCGAACACTGAAGCTTTCTTT
NA,TRBJ2-5,TRBD1,TRBV6-2/TRBV6-3,CASSSTPGTGAGTQYF,TGTGCCAGCAGTTCAACCCCCGGGACAGGGGCCGGGACCCAGTACTTC
NA,TRBJ2-7,NA,TRBV12-3/TRBV12-4,CASSFPGQYEQYF,TGTGCCAGCAGTTTCCCCGGACAGTACGAGCAGTACTTC
NA,TRBJ2-5,NA,TRBV28,CASSSRTPQETQYF,TGTGCCAGCAGTTCCAGGACTCCCCAAGAGACCCAGTACTTC
NA,TRBJ1-3,NA,TRBV2,CASSPRTSGNTIYF,TGTGCCAGCAGTCCCCGGACCTCTGGAAACACCATATATTTT
NA,TRBJ1-4,TRBD1,TRBV30,CAWSVRGQEKLFF,TGTGCCTGGAGTGTCAGGGGGCAAGAAAAACTGTTTTTT
NA,TRBJ2-7,TRBD2,TRBV13,CASSLLAGGMYEQYF,TGTGCCAGCAGCTTATTAGCGGGGGGTATGTACGAGCAGTACTTC
NA,TRBJ2-7,NA,TRBV28,CASSLDPRSYEQYF,TGTGCCAGCAGTTTAGATCCGAGATCCTACGAGCAGTACTTC
NA,TRBJ1-1,TRBD1,TRBV2,CASSPGQRVTEAFF,TGTGCCAGCAGTCCGGGACAGAGGGTCACTGAAGCTTTCTTT
once,TRBJ1-1,NA,TRBV9,CASSVGLANTEAFF,TGTGCCAGCAGCGTAGGGTTAGCGAACACTGAAGCTTTCTTT
NA,TRBJ2-7,TRBD1,TRBV6-5,CASRFGQGSHEQYF,TGTGCCAGCCGTTTCGGACAGGGGTCACACGAGCAGTACTTC
NA,TRBJ1-2,NA,TRBV18,CASSPGRVAYGYTF,TGTGCCAGCTCACCAGGGCGGGTGGCCTATGGCTACACCTTC
NA,TRBJ1-4,NA,TRBV5-4,CASSLETATNEKLFF,TGTGCCAGCAGCTTGGAGACAGCTACTAATGAAAAACTGTTTTTT
NA,TRBJ2-2,NA,TRBV27,CASSLTGDDSAGELFF,TGTGCCAGCAGTTTAACCGGGGACGATAGTGCCGGGGAGCTGTTTTTT
once,TRBJ1-5,NA,TRBV7-8,CASSLASRASNQPQHF,TGTGCCAGCAGCTTAGCGAGTAGGGCTTCTAATCAGCCCCAGCATTTT
NA,TRBJ1-6,NA,TRBV9,CASSVEDGRPGGLHF,TGTGCCAGCAGCGTAGAGGACGGGAGACCGGGGGGCCTCCACTTT
NA,TRBJ1-5,NA,TRBV4-3,CASSQDREGRGNQPQHF,TGCGCCAGCAGCCAAGATAGAGAGGGAAGAGGAAATCAGCCCCAGCATTTT
NA,TRBJ2-5,NA,TRBV10-2,CASSESGQEETQYF,TGCGCCAGCAGTGAGTCCGGGCAGGAAGAGACCCAGTACTTC
once,TRBJ1-4,NA,TRBV6-5,CASRGSIGKLFF,TGTGCCAGCAGGGGTAGCATCGGAAAACTGTTTTTT
NA,TRBJ1-5,NA,TRBV19,CASSIGTGRSNQPQHF,TGTGCCAGTAGTATTGGGACGGGACGGAGCAATCAGCCCCAGCATTTT
once,TRBJ1-4,NA,TRBV3-1/TRBV3-2,CASSQMGTDEKLFF,TGTGCCAGCAGCCAGATGGGGACGGATGAAAAACTGTTTTTT
NA,TRBJ1-2,NA,TRBV10-3,CAISDGGARLGYTF,TGTGCCATCAGTGACGGAGGAGCCCGTCTGGGCTACACCTTC
NA,TRBJ1-5,NA,TRBV7-8,CASSLGVGNQPQHF,TGTGCCAGCAGCCTAGGGGTGGGGAATCAGCCCCAGCATTTT